A selection of T cell receptor beta chains follows, all from one sample in a study of cytomegalovirus exposure and HLA in healthy donors. Measured with immunoSEQ multiplex PCR; TCRdb has only the in-frame clones, and not every one. The data contain more than 100,000 clones, 66% of them seen just once; the ten biggest clones take up more than 1.5%. The sample taken for sequencing was PBMCs. All receptors derive from a man aged 18 to 29 in good health and CMV-seronegative. The CDR3 runs from the conserved cysteine through the conserved F or W. A D gene is named only where the DNA matches it firmly. Size is omitted from some rows. Given values are once, few, many or a class for expanded clones.

J | D | V | size | CDR3 | DNA
TRBJ2-7 | TRBD1 | TRBV7-9 | few | CASSLGDRGWYEQYF | TGTGCCAGCAGCTTAGGGGACAGGGGTTGGTACGAGCAGTACTTC
TRBJ2-3 | . | TRBV11-2 | . | CASSSAGIPAF | TGTGCCAGCAGCTCGGCAGGCATCCCGGCATTT
TRBJ1-1 | . | TRBV15 | . | CATSPRGGSPGGTEAFF | TGTGCCACCAGCCCCCGGGGAGGGAGCCCGGGGGGCACTGAAGCTTTCTTT
TRBJ1-2 | . | TRBV4-1 | . | CASSSLFRVFYGYTF | TGCGCCAGCAGCTCACTTTTCAGGGTTTTCTATGGCTACACCTTC
TRBJ1-2 | . | TRBV6-1 | . | CAITPTKGANYGYTF | TGTGCCATCACCCCGACCAAAGGGGCTAACTATGGCTACACCTTC
TRBJ2-7 | . | TRBV30 | few | CAWSIGYEQYF | TGTGCCTGGTCCATCGGCTACGAGCAGTACTTC
TRBJ2-7 | . | TRBV5-1 | . | CASSLRARVYEQYF | TGCGCCAGCAGCTTGAGGGCCAGGGTCTACGAGCAGTACTTC
TRBJ2-4 | . | TRBV2 | . | CASRSRLAKNIQYF | TGTGCCAGCCGAAGTAGACTAGCCAAAAACATTCAGTACTTC
TRBJ2-1 | TRBD1 | TRBV6-5 | . | CASSYSLQGVGEQFF | TGTGCCAGCAGTTATTCGTTACAGGGGGTAGGTGAGCAGTTCTTC
TRBJ1-3 | . | TRBV19 | . | CASSKHSGNTIYF | TGTGCCAGTAGTAAGCACTCTGGAAACACCATATATTTT
TRBJ1-2 | . | TRBV14 | . | CASSQVGDSNYGYTF | TGTGCCAGCAGCCAAGTGGGGGACTCAAACTATGGCTACACCTTC
TRBJ2-5 | . | TRBV7-9 | few | CASSLGGQETQYF | TGTGCCAGCAGCTTAGGCGGCCAAGAGACCCAGTACTTC
TRBJ2-1 | TRBD2 | TRBV19 | . | CASSIEGLASYNEQFF | TGTGCCAGTAGTATTGAGGGACTAGCCTCCTACAATGAGCAGTTCTTC
TRBJ2-2 | TRBD2 | TRBV15 | . | CATYGGAHTGELFF | TGTGCCACCTACGGGGGGGCGCACACCGGGGAGCTGTTTTTT
TRBJ2-2 | TRBD1 | TRBV28 | . | CASVGQGVGKLFF | TGTGCCAGCGTAGGACAGGGTGTAGGGAAGCTGTTTTTT
TRBJ2-7 | TRBD1 | TRBV6-1 | . | CASSRDRDGSYEQYF | TGTGCCAGCAGTCGGGACAGGGACGGCTCCTACGAGCAGTACTTC
TRBJ2-1 | TRBD2 | TRBV29-1 | . | CSSSTSGSYNEQFF | TGCAGCTCATCGACTAGCGGGAGTTACAATGAGCAGTTCTTC
TRBJ1-4 | TRBD1 | TRBV5-1 | . | CASSHRGTNEKLFF | TGCGCCAGCAGCCACAGGGGGACTAATGAAAAACTGTTTTTT
TRBJ1-4 | TRBD1 | TRBV28 | . | CASRDRGRYNEKLFF | TGTGCCAGCAGGGACAGGGGGCGATACAATGAAAAACTGTTTTTT
TRBJ2-7 | . | TRBV19 | . | CASSVGHQDSYEQYF | TGTGCCAGTAGTGTCGGACACCAAGACTCCTACGAGCAGTACTTC
TRBJ1-2 | . | TRBV5-6 | few | CASSLDVGDYTF | TGTGCCAGCAGCTTGGATGTAGGGGACTACACCTTC
TRBJ2-3 | . | TRBV2 | . | CASAGAFRDTQYF | TGTGCCAGTGCGGGGGCGTTCAGAGATACGCAGTATTTT
TRBJ2-5 | . | TRBV19 | . | CASSTSGQETQYF | TGTGCCAGTAGTACAAGCGGACAAGAGACCCAGTACTTC
TRBJ2-7 | . | TRBV5-1 | . | CASRVVDEQYF | TGCGCCAGCAGAGTGGTAGACGAGCAGTACTTC
TRBJ2-1 | . | TRBV28 | . | CASSLSFLVSNEQFF | TGTGCCAGCAGTTTATCTTTCCTAGTATCCAATGAGCAGTTCTTC
TRBJ2-5 | . | TRBV27 | few | CASSLSPDRLLYF | TGTGCCAGCAGTTTATCGCCCGACAGGCTCCTATACTTC
TRBJ2-1 | . | TRBV9 | . | CASSPRGHSTNNEQFF | TGTGCCAGCAGCCCGAGGGGACACTCGACAAACAATGAGCAGTTCTTC
TRBJ2-7 | TRBD2 | TRBV9 | . | CASSVEAGANYEQYF | TGTGCCAGCAGCGTAGAAGCGGGGGCCAACTACGAGCAGTACTTC
TRBJ2-5 | TRBD2 | TRBV7-2 | . | CASSPRGGETQYF | TGTGCCAGCAGCCCCCGGGGGGGAGAGACCCAGTACTTC
TRBJ2-6 | . | TRBV6-1 | . | CASSGGGSGANVLTF | TGTGCCAGCAGCGGAGGAGGATCTGGGGCCAACGTCCTGACTTTC
TRBJ1-1 | . | TRBV5-1 | . | CASRGVLDKNTEAFF | TGCGCCAGCAGAGGGGTGTTGGACAAGAACACTGAAGCTTTCTTT
TRBJ2-3 | TRBD1 | TRBV4-3 | few | CASSQRTGGARNTDTQYF | TGCGCCAGCAGCCAGAGGACAGGGGGCGCGAGGAACACAGATACGCAGTATTTT
TRBJ1-2 | TRBD1 | TRBV2 | . | CASSPVTGVGGYTF | TGTGCCAGCAGTCCAGTGACAGGGGTAGGTGGCTACACCTTC
TRBJ2-3 | TRBD2 | TRBV30 | . | CAWSSAGASPSAGDTQYF | TGTGCCTGGAGTTCGGCGGGAGCAAGCCCCTCTGCCGGGGATACGCAGTATTTT
TRBJ1-5 | . | TRBV5-6 | . | CASSIGRGTQPQHF | TGTGCCAGCAGTATTGGTAGGGGGACTCAGCCCCAGCATTTT
TRBJ1-2 | . | TRBV29-1 | few | CSVGRDPNYGYTF | TGCAGCGTTGGCAGGGATCCCAACTATGGCTACACCTTC
TRBJ1-5 | . | TRBV6-5 | . | CASSLNGHSNQPQHF | TGTGCCAGCAGTTTGAACGGACATAGCAATCAGCCCCAGCATTTT
TRBJ2-2 | . | TRBV6-4 | . | CASSGDRGTGELFF | TGTGCCAGCAGTGGGGATAGGGGCACCGGGGAGCTGTTTTTT
TRBJ2-1 | TRBD2 | TRBV19 | few | CASSPKREAYNEQFF | TGTGCCAGTAGTCCCAAGCGGGAGGCCTACAATGAGCAGTTCTTC
TRBJ2-5 | . | TRBV27 | once | CASTSHLETQYF | TGTGCCAGCACCTCCCACTTAGAGACCCAGTACTTC
TRBJ2-1 | TRBD1 | TRBV10-3 | . | CAISGIDRGTYNEQFF | TGTGCCATCAGTGGTATTGACAGGGGGACTTACAATGAGCAGTTCTTC
TRBJ2-3 | TRBD2 | TRBV23-1 | . | CASSQALAGSDTQYF | TGCGCCAGCAGTCAGGCACTAGCGGGGTCAGATACGCAGTATTTT
TRBJ2-7 | . | TRBV5-5 | once | CASSLVGHRYEQYF | TGTGCCAGCAGCTTGGTGGGACACAGGTACGAGCAGTACTTC
TRBJ1-4 | TRBD1 | TRBV5-1 | . | CASSATGQVYEKLFF | TGCGCCAGCAGCGCGACGGGACAGGTCTACGAAAAACTGTTTTTT
TRBJ1-1 | . | TRBV5-1 | . | CASSRDLQQPTTEAFF | TGCGCCAGCAGCAGGGACTTACAACAACCCACGACTGAAGCTTTCTTT